This T cell receptor beta chain was retrieved from a study of early T cells in non-severe SARS-CoV-2 infection. Across the whole study: Bulk RNA isolated from unsorted whole blood underwent sequencing; chains were not paired.

This clonotype occurred a few times. The antigen is not known. Germline lookup yields CDR1 PRHDT and CDR2 FYEKMQ (reference sequence). The CDR3 covers 13 residues. Trimming stripped 5 bases from V and 1 base from J, with 5 bases between. Individual cDNA molecules received unique molecular identifiers. One entry per CDR3 protein results from TCRdb running MiXCR on the 5' RACE reads. This sample yields over 60,000 distinct CDR3 sequences, of which 8.5% to 10% are seen a single time; about 6.1% belongs to the top ten. Findings and caveats of the study: VDJdb matching favored anti-spike CD8 responses, missing private and CD4 specificities.

The chain is built from TRBV13 and TRBJ2-2; D gene unclear. This TCR derives from an adult who was a healthcare worker with PCR-confirmed SARS-CoV-2 infection or an uninfected control (not recorded which). The sample taken for sequencing was whole blood. CDR3 region: CASSPENTGELFF. The CDR3 DNA follows: TGTGCCAGCAGCCCTGAGAACACCGGGGAGCTGTTTTTT. The variable domain in full, completed from reference TRBV13 and TRBJ2-2, reads AAGVIQSPRHLIKEKRETATLKCYPIPRHDTVYWYQQGPGQDPQFLISFYEKMQSDKGSIPDRFSAQQFSDYHSELNMSSLELGDSALYFCASSPENTGELFFGEGSRLTVL.